This T cell receptor beta chain stems from a study of spatial heterogeneity in lung cancer. This clonotype was seen at least ten times. In TCRdb, the 5' RACE reads were re-called with MiXCR into one record per CDR3 protein. Here the sample spans about 70,000 distinct CDR3 sequences, about 9.5% being singletons. This CDR3 region has 14 residues. Germline CDR1 is DFQATT and CDR2 is SNEGSKA (reference sequence). Deletions cut 2 bases from V and 3 bases from J, with 11 bases between. The time point: blood at routine non-recurrence follow-up after resection. The sequenced material consisted of unsorted whole RNA from tumor, nontumor lung or frozen PBMC.

The sequence was collected from a female donor with early-stage non-small cell lung cancer. The chain recombines TRBV20-1 with TRBJ2-1; tentatively, D is TRBD2 (6 bases). This material consisted of PBMCs, taken at follow-up. CDR3 amino acids: CSARLSGVYNEQFF. The CDR3 DNA reads as TGCAGTGCTAGACTATCGGGGGTCTACAATGAGCAGTTCTTC.